This T cell receptor beta chain was sequenced in a study of cytomegalovirus exposure and HLA in healthy donors. About the research overall: Genotyping of roughly 400 donors showed that roughly 80% belonged to the Caucasian-associated ancestry cluster.

Broader study findings: Prior analysis indicated that the majority of TCR beta V segments exhibited productivity approximately 90% or approximately 30% of the time.

A note on this clone: Its antigen is as yet unknown.

13 Jbeta primers and 60 Vbeta primers were used for the PCR. The table came from immunoSEQ multiplex PCR; TCRdb's copy has only in-frame clones and leaves some out. Here the sample spans under 200,000 clones, 65% to 80% being singletons. V was cut by 5 bases and J by 2 bases, with 12 bases left in between. There are 14 residues in the CDR3. CDR1 is LNHDA, CDR2 SQIVND, per germline (reference sequence). The gene calls are TRBV19 and TRBJ2-5, with no clear D. The sequence was obtained from a woman between 45 and 65 years old in good health and CMV-seropositive. Specimen: PBMCs. In DNA, the CDR3 is TGTGCCAGTAGTTTTTCCCCCACTCAAGAGACCCAGTACTTC. Its protein product is CASSFSPTQETQYF.